Listed below are T cell receptor beta chains from one sample, sequenced in a study of shared clonotypes between healthy human individuals. Libraries were prepared by immunoSEQ multiplex PCR; TCRdb keeps only in-frame clonotypes and omits some of them. The sample includes approximately 110,000 clones, less than 80% of them seen just once. Sequencing used memory CD8+ T cells sorted from blood. The receptors come from a woman in her 30s in good health. CDR3s include the opening cysteine and the closing phenylalanine or tryptophan. The D gene is left open where the match is weak. Clone sizes are given selectively: once, few, many, or a class where the clone is expanded.

D | J | length | size | V | CDR3 | DNA
- | TRBJ2-1 | 14 | - | TRBV9 | CASSVRGLYNEQFF | TGTGCCAGCAGCGTGAGGGGTCTCTACAATGAGCAGTTCTTC
TRBD2 | TRBJ2-3 | 15 | - | TRBV7-9 | CASSLTSGIPDTQYF | TGTGCCAGCAGTCTGACTAGCGGGATACCAGATACGCAGTATTTT
- | TRBJ2-7 | 11 | many | TRBV10-3 | CAISPGLEQYF | TGTGCCATCAGTCCGGGACTCGAGCAGTACTTC
TRBD2 | TRBJ2-5 | 16 | - | TRBV28 | CASSHRTSGSEETQYF | TGTGCCAGCAGTCATAGGACTAGCGGGAGCGAAGAGACCCAGTACTTC
- | TRBJ2-7 | 14 | - | TRBV6-1 | CASSETDGLYEQYF | TGTGCCAGCAGTGAAACAGACGGACTTTACGAGCAGTACTTC
- | TRBJ1-2 | 16 | few | TRBV19 | CASSIVQPGQGYGYTF | TGTGCCAGTAGTATAGTACAGCCCGGGCAGGGCTATGGCTACACCTTC
TRBD2 | TRBJ2-5 | 17 | - | TRBV4-1 | CASSGTGLAGGWGTQYF | TGCGCCAGCAGCGGAACGGGACTAGCGGGAGGGTGGGGGACCCAGTACTTC
- | TRBJ2-2 | 17 | - | TRBV13 | CASSPPVGLLRAGELFF | TGTGCCAGCAGCCCCCCCGTGGGACTCCTGAGGGCCGGGGAGCTGTTTTTT
- | TRBJ2-1 | 15 | - | TRBV28 | CASSLVGEPYNEQFF | TGTGCCAGCAGTTTGGTGGGTGAGCCCTACAATGAGCAGTTCTTC
- | TRBJ2-3 | 17 | - | TRBV7-9 | CASSGEESGGATDTQYF | TGTGCCAGCAGCGGCGAAGAGAGCGGAGGAGCCACAGATACGCAGTATTTT
- | TRBJ1-1 | 14 | - | TRBV5-1 | CASSLDFWGTEAFF | TGCGCCAGCAGCTTGGATTTTTGGGGAACTGAAGCTTTCTTT
TRBD2 | TRBJ2-5 | 16 | - | TRBV4-1 | CASSRRLAEIQETQYF | TGCGCCAGCAGCCGAAGACTAGCCGAAATTCAAGAGACCCAGTACTTC
TRBD1 | TRBJ2-7 | 16 | - | TRBV5-1 | CASSLAYETGSYEQYF | TGCGCCAGCAGCTTGGCCTACGAGACAGGGTCCTACGAGCAGTACTTC
TRBD2 | TRBJ2-7 | 14 | - | TRBV27 | CASSLTSGMYEQYF | TGTGCCAGCAGTTTGACTAGCGGGATGTACGAGCAGTACTTC
TRBD1 | TRBJ1-1 | 18 | - | TRBV6-1 | CASSEAPWTGRMNTEAFF | TGTGCCAGCAGTGAAGCCCCTTGGACAGGGCGCATGAACACTGAAGCTTTCTTT
- | TRBJ2-1 | 14 | - | TRBV6-5 | CASSDSAEGEEQFF | TGTGCCAGCAGTGATTCGGCAGAAGGTGAAGAGCAGTTCTTC
TRBD2 | TRBJ2-7 | 16 | - | TRBV27 | CASSPHSGLKSYEQYF | TGTGCCAGCAGTCCCCATAGCGGGCTCAAATCCTACGAGCAGTACTTC
TRBD1 | TRBJ2-7 | 12 | many | TRBV25-1 | CASGTGSYEQYF | TGTGCCAGCGGGACAGGGTCCTACGAGCAGTACTTC
TRBD2 | TRBJ2-2 | 16 | - | TRBV9 | CASSPRTSGTYGELFF | TGTGCCAGCAGCCCCCGGACTAGCGGCACGTACGGGGAGCTGTTTTTT
- | TRBJ1-5 | 13 | - | TRBV19 | CASSIQHNQPQHF | TGTGCCAGTAGTATTCAACACAATCAGCCCCAGCATTTT
- | TRBJ2-6 | 16 | - | TRBV5-4 | CASSLVGSSGANVLTF | TGTGCCAGCAGCTTGGTTGGCAGCTCTGGGGCCAACGTCCTGACTTTC
- | TRBJ2-1 | 14 | - | TRBV28 | CASSLRGPYNEQFF | TGTGCCAGCAGTTTAAGAGGGCCCTACAATGAGCAGTTCTTC
- | TRBJ2-1 | 17 | few | TRBV25-1 | CASSALGSGKTYNEQFF | TGTGCCAGCAGTGCCCTCGGGAGCGGTAAGACCTACAATGAGCAGTTCTTC
- | TRBJ2-3 | 16 | - | TRBV4-1 | CASSQDQGVVADTQYF | TGCGCCAGCAGCCAAGATCAAGGTGTGGTTGCAGATACGCAGTATTTT
- | TRBJ2-7 | 15 | - | TRBV4-2 | CASSQDPSPSDKQYF | TGTGCCAGCAGCCAAGATCCCAGTCCTAGCGACAAGCAGTACTTC
- | TRBJ1-1 | 12 | - | TRBV6-1 | CAIRSGDTEAFF | TGTGCCATCCGTTCCGGGGACACTGAAGCTTTCTTT
- | TRBJ2-7 | 15 | - | TRBV6-6 | CASSPGKTPTYEQYF | TGTGCCAGCAGTCCGGGCAAGACTCCTACCTACGAGCAGTACTTC
- | TRBJ2-6 | 16 | - | TRBV15 | CATSREPGSGANVLTF | TGTGCCACCAGCAGAGAACCAGGGAGTGGGGCCAACGTCCTGACTTTC
TRBD2 | TRBJ2-3 | 14 | - | TRBV19 | CASSMGGRGDTQYF | TGTGCCAGTAGTATGGGCGGGAGGGGAGATACGCAGTATTTT
TRBD1 | TRBJ1-1 | 16 | once | TRBV7-9 | CASKAGGFGRDTEAFF | TGTGCCAGCAAGGCAGGGGGCTTTGGTAGAGACACTGAAGCTTTCTTT
TRBD1 | TRBJ1-2 | 15 | - | TRBV6-1 | CASSRIGDRHYGYTF | TGTGCCAGCAGCCGAATCGGGGACAGACACTATGGCTACACCTTC
TRBD1 | TRBJ1-1 | 15 | - | TRBV29-1 | CSVDWGTDKNTEAFF | TGCAGCGTCGATTGGGGGACAGACAAGAACACTGAAGCTTTCTTT
TRBD1 | TRBJ2-3 | 16 | - | TRBV4-2 | CASSQEFGQGTDTQYF | TGTGCCAGCAGCCAAGAATTCGGACAGGGCACAGATACGCAGTATTTT
TRBD2 | TRBJ2-5 | 14 | - | TRBV4-1 | CASSLAGGEETQYF | TGCGCCAGCAGCCTAGCGGGAGGGGAAGAGACCCAGTACTTC
- | TRBJ2-5 | 14 | few | TRBV27 | CASSYYPPGETQYF | TGTGCCAGCAGTTACTACCCGCCGGGGGAGACCCAGTACTTC
TRBD2 | TRBJ2-2 | 15 | - | TRBV7-3 | CASREGGREDGELFF | TGTGCCAGCCGCGAGGGCGGGAGGGAGGACGGGGAGCTGTTTTTT
- | TRBJ1-1 | 11 | once | TRBV10-2 | CASSEGVKAFF | TGCGCCAGCAGTGAAGGGGTTAAGGCTTTCTTT
- | TRBJ1-2 | 17 | - | TRBV28 | CASSRTLSIHDHYGYTF | TGTGCCAGCAGTAGGACGTTGTCCATCCATGATCACTATGGCTACACCTTC
TRBD1 | TRBJ2-3 | 15 | - | TRBV6-4 | CASSENRGPTDTQYF | TGTGCCAGCAGCGAAAACAGGGGGCCCACGGATACGCAGTATTTT
- | TRBJ2-7 | 16 | once | TRBV7-9 | CASSLANPGYSYEQYF | TGTGCCAGCAGTCTAGCGAATCCGGGATACTCCTACGAGCAGTACTTC
- | TRBJ2-1 | 14 | - | TRBV6-6 | CASSYSLVSHEQFF | TGTGCCAGCAGTTACTCCCTAGTTTCACATGAGCAGTTCTTC
- | TRBJ1-3 | 16 | few | TRBV7-8 | CASSSAGSVSGNTIYF | TGTGCCAGCAGCTCCGCGGGTTCGGTCTCTGGAAACACCATATATTTT